A single sample is the source of the 18 T cell receptor beta chains below, sequenced in a study of radiotherapy plus CTLA-4 blockade in lung cancer. Clones were read by immunoSEQ multiplex PCR, and TCRdb kept only the in-frame ones, dropping some. The table has roughly 110,000 clones, around 85% seen once. The sample was peripheral blood, taken from a patient treated with radiotherapy plus ipilimumab. The origin of the receptors is a human donor with non-small cell lung cancer that progressed on radiotherapy plus ipilimumab. Some clones in this sample may be carry-over from other donors' samples.

The chain carries TRBV29-1 and TRBJ2-1; 9 positions match TRBD2. The CDR3 consists of 13 residues. V lost 7 bases to trimming and J lost 7 bases; unmatched junction nucleotides: 8. Germline V lookup: CDR1 SQVTM, CDR2 ANQGSEA. Written as DNA, the CDR3 is TGCAGCGCTGGGACTAGCACTATGAATGAGCAGTTCTTC. Its translation is CSAGTSTMNEQFF.

This clone was seen a handful of times. The V call is TRBV21-1, the J call TRBJ1-5. TRBV21-1 is a pseudogene. CDR3 length equals 15 residues. This chain's CDR3 is CATPLGIYSNQPQHF. CDR3 DNA: TGTGCCACCCCCCTAGGGATTTATAGCAATCAGCCCCAGCATTTT.

This chain uses TRBV19 with TRBJ1-2; D unclear. The germline V and J ends were trimmed by 7 bases and 2 bases, with 23 bases remaining between them. The length of the CDR3 is 17 residues. The germline V gene encodes CDR1 LNHDA and CDR2 SQIVND (reference sequence). The CDR3 coding sequence is TGTGCCAGTACCACACGGAGCTTAGTTGTAGCCAACTATGGCTACACCTTC. This codes for CASTTRSLVVANYGYTF.

The chain is built from TRBV4-1 and TRBJ2-1; 8 positions match TRBD2. The J segment lost 2 bases and the V segment lost 4 bases, leaving 4 bases of the junction unmatched. CDR1 and CDR2 (germline): MGHRA, YSYEKL. The CDR3 sequence is 15 residues long. For the CDR3, the DNA is TGCGCCAGCAGCCCCTTAGCGGGGACCTACAATGAGCAGTTCTTC. It yields the protein CASSPLAGTYNEQFF.

The chain employs TRBV7-9 and TRBJ1-2; D is undetermined. The CDR3 covers 13 residues. Trimming pared 5 bases from V and 6 bases from J, leaving 13 bases between. Germline assignment: CDR1 SEHNR and CDR2 FQNEAQ (reference sequence). CDR3 region: CASSKRGVDGYTF. The CDR3 DNA follows: TGTGCCAGCAGCAAACGGGGTGTGGATGGCTACACCTTC.

The chain is built from TRBV30 and TRBJ1-5; maybe TRBD1 (6 bases). V dropped 2 bases and J dropped 6 bases, with 11 bases sitting between them. Germline CDR1 reads GTSNPN; CDR2 reads SVGIG (reference sequence). This CDR3 contains 13 residues. The CDR3 bases are TGTGCCTGGAGTAGGGAAGGGGGTCAGCCCCAGCATTTT. Translating gives CAWSREGGQPQHF.

This clone was picked up one time. V is TRBV30 and J is TRBJ2-3; 7 positions match TRBD1. Trimming removed 1 base from V and 0 bases from J; junction bases left unmatched: 4. From germline, CDR1 is GTSNPN and CDR2 SVGIG (reference sequence). This CDR3 has 15 amino acids. CDR3 in amino acids: CAWSGRGRSTDTQYF. CDR3 nucleotides: TGTGCCTGGAGTGGTAGGGGGCGCAGCACAGATACGCAGTATTTT.

The gene calls are TRBV6-6 and TRBJ1-1; D may be TRBD1 (5 bases). This CDR3 comprises 15 residues. CDR1 MNHNY and CDR2 SVGAGI come from the germline V gene (reference sequence). Trimming removed 2 bases from V and 4 bases from J, with 14 bases in between. The CDR3 sequence is CASSYEPLRGTEAFF. For the CDR3, the DNA is TGTGCCAGCAGTTACGAACCGCTGAGGGGCACTGAAGCTTTCTTT.

The V and J genes are TRBV7-8 and TRBJ1-2, with 10 positions matching TRBD1. The V gene end was trimmed by 4 bases and the J gene end by 6 bases; junction bases not matched to a gene: 8. Germline V gene lookup returns CDR1 SGHVS and CDR2 FQNEAQ. The CDR3 loop spans 15 amino acids. CDR3 nucleotides: TGTGCCAGCAGCTCGACAGGGGGCGGGAGAAATGGCTACACCTTC. Translation: CASSSTGGGRNGYTF.

The chain joins TRBV6-5 to TRBJ1-4; D gene ambiguous. CDR1 is MNHEY and CDR2 is SVGAGI in the germline V gene. The CDR3 totals 13 residues. Trimming took off 4 bases at V and 10 bases at J, with 13 bases between the two ends. CDR3 coding DNA: TGTGCCAGCAGTTCCGACTCTTTCCGAAAACTGTTTTTT. Amino acids: CASSSDSFRKLFF.

The rearrangement joins TRBV4-3 to TRBJ1-6; maybe TRBD1 (5 bases). The germline V gene encodes CDR1 LGHNA and CDR2 YSLEER. The CDR3 has 16 residues. V was pared by 3 bases and J by 3 bases, with 12 bases between. The CDR3 here is CASSQSAGLYNSPLHF. The CDR3 DNA follows: TGCGCCAGCAGCCAGTCGGCGGGACTCTATAATTCACCCCTCCACTTT.

This clone showed up just once. This rearrangement joins TRBV15 to TRBJ2-5; the D gene is possibly TRBD1 (5 bases). The CDR3 is 13 amino acids. Germline values: CDR1 LNHNV, CDR2 YYDKDF (reference sequence). V lost 8 bases to trimming and J lost 1 base, with 11 bases between them. Here the CDR3 reads CATATGLQETQYF. CDR3 in DNA: TGTGCCACCGCAACAGGTCTCCAAGAGACCCAGTACTTC.

The rearrangement joins TRBV5-6 to TRBJ2-5; TRBD2 might be the D (6 bases). V lost 4 bases and J 2 bases, leaving 12 bases between the germline ends. The CDR3 is 14 residues long. Germline V lookup: CDR1 SGHDT, CDR2 YYEEEE. CDR3 coding DNA: TGTGCCAGCAGCCCGGGACTGCGACAAGAGACCCAGTACTTC. It is translated as CASSPGLRQETQYF.

The V call is TRBV7-8, the J call TRBJ1-1, with 7 bases matching TRBD1. This CDR3 comprises 16 residues. V was pared by 1 base and J by 5 bases, with 10 bases of the junction left unmatched. Germline CDR1 is SGHVS and CDR2 is FQNEAQ. CDR3 in DNA: TGTGCCAGCAGCTTAGGACCAGGGGGGGTACAGACTGAAGCTTTCTTT. The encoded protein is CASSLGPGGVQTEAFF.

The J gene is TRBJ1-2, the V gene TRBV4-3, with TRBD1 matching over 7 bases. Germline CDR1 LGHNA, CDR2 YSLEER. This CDR3 is built from 14 residues. J lost 8 bases, V lost 3 bases, and 9 bases had no gene match. The CDR3 here is CASSQGRGLRGYTF. The CDR3 DNA reads as TGCGCCAGCAGCCAGGGCAGGGGGTTGAGGGGCTACACCTTC.

In this sample, this clone turned up once. The V call is TRBV11-2, the J call TRBJ2-7; 8 nucleotides line up with TRBD2. This CDR3 is 15 amino acids long. Trimming at V came to 5 bases and at J to 2 bases, leaving 8 bases not matched to a gene. Germline-derived CDR1 and CDR2 are SGHAT and FQNNGV. CDR3 in DNA: TGTGCCAGCAGCCCCCCGGGACTAGACGCCTACGAGCAGTACTTC. Translating it yields CASSPPGLDAYEQYF.

The chain carries TRBV27 and TRBJ2-7, with TRBD1 as a possible D gene (5 bases). Trimming pared 4 bases from V and 2 bases from J, leaving 15 bases between. CDR1 is MNHEY and CDR2 is SMNVEV in the germline V gene (reference sequence). The CDR3 spans 15 residues. CDR3 sequence: CASSSFPTATYEQYF. CDR3 nucleotide sequence: TGTGCCAGCAGTTCCTTTCCGACAGCTACCTACGAGCAGTACTTC.

The genes are TRBV7-8 and TRBJ2-7; D perhaps matches TRBD2 (6 bases). The V gene's germline CDR1 is SGHVS and CDR2 FQNEAQ. The V gene lost 2 bases and the J gene lost 2 bases, with 10 bases spanning the gap. This CDR3 has 14 residues. The CDR3 coding sequence is TGTGCCAGCAGCTTATATCGGGGGACCTACGAGCAGTACTTC. Translation gives CASSLYRGTYEQYF. The variable domain in full, completed from reference TRBV7-8 and TRBJ2-7, reads GAGVSQSPRYKVAKRGQDVALRCDPISGHVSLFWYQQALGQGPEFLTYFQNEAQLDKSGLPSDRFFAERPEGSVSTLKIQRTQQEDSAVYLCASSLYRGTYEQYFGPGTRLTVT.